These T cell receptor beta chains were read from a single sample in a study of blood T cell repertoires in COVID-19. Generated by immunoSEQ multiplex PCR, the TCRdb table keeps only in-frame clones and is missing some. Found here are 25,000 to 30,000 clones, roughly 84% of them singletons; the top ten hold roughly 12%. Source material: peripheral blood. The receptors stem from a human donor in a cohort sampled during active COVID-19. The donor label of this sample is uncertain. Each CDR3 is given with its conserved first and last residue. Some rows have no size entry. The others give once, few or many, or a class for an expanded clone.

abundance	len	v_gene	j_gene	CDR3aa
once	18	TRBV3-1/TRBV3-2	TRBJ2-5	CASSQGGSSGGAAETQYF
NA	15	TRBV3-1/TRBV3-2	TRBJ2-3	CVKGGELSSTDTQYF
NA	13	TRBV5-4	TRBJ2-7	CASSLRGGRLRYF
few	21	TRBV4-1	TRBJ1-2	CASSQDSPKTQGAEVTYGYTF
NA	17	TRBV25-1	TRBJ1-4	CASMGLISGTENEKLFF
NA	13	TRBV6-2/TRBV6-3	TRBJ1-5	CASSPSSNQPQHF
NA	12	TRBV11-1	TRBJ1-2	CASSNRGESNTF
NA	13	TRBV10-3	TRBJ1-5	CATEGTANQPQHF
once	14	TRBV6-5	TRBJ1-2	CASSRARSIYGYTF
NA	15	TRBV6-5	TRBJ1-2	CASSLSARANYGYTF
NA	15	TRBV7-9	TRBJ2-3	CASSWTSGGTDTQYF
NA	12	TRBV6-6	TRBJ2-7	CASSPQGYEQYF
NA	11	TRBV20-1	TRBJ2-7	CSARDSYEQYF
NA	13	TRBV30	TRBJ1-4	CAWSSWSEEKLFF
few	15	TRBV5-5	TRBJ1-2	CASSLGGGANYGYTF
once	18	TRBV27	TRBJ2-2	CASSLRHFRGWSTGELFF
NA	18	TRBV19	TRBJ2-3	CASSISYRGRAATDTQYF
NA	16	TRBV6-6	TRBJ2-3	CASRRGTVEFADTQYF
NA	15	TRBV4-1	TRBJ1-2	CASSQEEQSTYGYTF
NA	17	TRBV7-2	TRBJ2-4	CASSLAPIGGVMNIQYF
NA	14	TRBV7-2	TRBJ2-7	CASSWGQSSYEQYF
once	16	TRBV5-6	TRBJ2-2	CASSLVAGGPTGELFF
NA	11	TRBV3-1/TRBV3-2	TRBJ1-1	CASSHSTEAFF
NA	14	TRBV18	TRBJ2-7	CASSPGQATYEQYF
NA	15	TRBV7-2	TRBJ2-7	CASSLVGSPEYEQYF
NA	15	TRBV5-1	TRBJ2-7	CASSPGHSSSYEQYF
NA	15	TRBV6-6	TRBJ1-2	CASSRQEGGDYGYTF
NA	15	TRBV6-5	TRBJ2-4	CASIDPVPAKNIQYF
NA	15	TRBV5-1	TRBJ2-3	CASSETTGLDGTQYF
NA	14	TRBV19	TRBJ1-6	CASTRTGGGSPLHF
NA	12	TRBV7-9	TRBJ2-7	CATTGMSDEQYF
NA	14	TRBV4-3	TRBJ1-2	CASSHVDSSHGYTF
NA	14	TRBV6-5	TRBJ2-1	CASRGLRGNNEQFF
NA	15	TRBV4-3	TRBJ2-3	CASSQEGGATDTQYF